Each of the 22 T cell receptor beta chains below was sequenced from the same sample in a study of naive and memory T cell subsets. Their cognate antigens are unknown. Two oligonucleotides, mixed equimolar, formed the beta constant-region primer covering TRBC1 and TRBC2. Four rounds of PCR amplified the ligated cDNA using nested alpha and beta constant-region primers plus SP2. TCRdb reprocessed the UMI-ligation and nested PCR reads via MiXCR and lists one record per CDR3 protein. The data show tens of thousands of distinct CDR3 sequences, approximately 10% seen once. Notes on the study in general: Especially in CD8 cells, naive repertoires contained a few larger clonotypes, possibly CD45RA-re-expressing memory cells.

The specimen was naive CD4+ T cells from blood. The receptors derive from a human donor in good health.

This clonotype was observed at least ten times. CDR3 protein: CASSSPNPQGNQETQYF. CDR3 sequence (DNA): TGCGCCAGCAGCTCCCCAAACCCACAGGGGAACCAAGAGACCCAGTACTTC. This rearrangement joins TRBV5-1 to TRBJ2-5; TRBD1 matches 7 bases. Trimming cost V 3 bases and J 0 bases; bases outside gene matches: 11. CDR1 and CDR2 (germline): SGHRS, YFSETQ. The CDR3 spans 17 residues.

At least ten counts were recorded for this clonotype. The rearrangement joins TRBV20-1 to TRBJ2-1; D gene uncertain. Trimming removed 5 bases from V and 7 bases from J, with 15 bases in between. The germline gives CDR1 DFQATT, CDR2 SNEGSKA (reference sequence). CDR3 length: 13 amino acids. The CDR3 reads CSASDLSDNEQFF. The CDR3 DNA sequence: TGCAGTGCTTCGGACCTTTCTGATAATGAGCAGTTCTTC.

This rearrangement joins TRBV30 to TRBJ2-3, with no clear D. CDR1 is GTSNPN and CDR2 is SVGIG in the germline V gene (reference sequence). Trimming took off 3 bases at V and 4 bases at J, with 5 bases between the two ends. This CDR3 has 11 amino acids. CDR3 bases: TGTGCCTGGAGCCGAGCAGATACGCAGTATTTT. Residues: CAWSRADTQYF.

CDR3 region: CASSYSTRGRDQPQHF. CDR3 DNA sequence: TGTGCCAGCAGTTACTCGACAAGGGGTCGGGATCAGCCCCAGCATTTT. The V call is TRBV6-2 or TRBV6-3, the J call TRBJ1-5, with D perhaps matching TRBD1 (5 bases). V was pared by 0 bases and J by 5 bases, with 14 bases between. Germline lookup yields CDR1 MNHEY and CDR2 SVGEGT. The CDR3 length is 16 residues.

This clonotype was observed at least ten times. DNA for the CDR3: TGCAGCGTTGTGTCACACATGGTCTCGGGCAATGAGCAGTTCTTC. The encoded protein is CSVVSHMVSGNEQFF. This rearrangement joins TRBV29-1 to TRBJ2-1; D call uncertain. CDR1 SQVTM and CDR2 ANQGSEA come from the germline V gene. The CDR3 consists of 15 residues. Between the trimmed V and J ends, which lost 4 bases and 6 bases, there was a span of 19 bases.

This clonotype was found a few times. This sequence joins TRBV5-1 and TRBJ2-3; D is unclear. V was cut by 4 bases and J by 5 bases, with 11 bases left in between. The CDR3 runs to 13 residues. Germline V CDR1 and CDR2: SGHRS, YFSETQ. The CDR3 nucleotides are TGCGCCAGCAGCCCGCCCCCCAGAGATACGCAGTATTTT. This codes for CASSPPPRDTQYF. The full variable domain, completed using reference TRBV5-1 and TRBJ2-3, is KAGVTQTPRYLIKTRGQQVTLSCSPISGHRSVSWYQQTPGQGLQFLFEYFSETQRNKGNFPGRFSGRQFSNSRSEMNVSTLELGDSALYLCASSPPPRDTQYFGPGTRLTVL.

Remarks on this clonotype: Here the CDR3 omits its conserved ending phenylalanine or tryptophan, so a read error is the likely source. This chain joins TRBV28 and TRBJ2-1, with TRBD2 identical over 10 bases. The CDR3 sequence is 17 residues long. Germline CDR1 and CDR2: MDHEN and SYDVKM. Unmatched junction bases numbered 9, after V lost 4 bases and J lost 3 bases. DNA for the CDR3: TGTGCCAGCAGTTACTCCTATACTAGCGGGGTCTACAATGAGCAGTTCGTC. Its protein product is CASSYSYTSGVYNEQFV.

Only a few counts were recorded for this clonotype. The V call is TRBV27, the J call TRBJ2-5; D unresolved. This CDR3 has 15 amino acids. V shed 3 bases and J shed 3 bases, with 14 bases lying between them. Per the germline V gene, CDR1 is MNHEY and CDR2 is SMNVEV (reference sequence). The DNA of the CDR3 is TGTGCCAGCAGTTTTTGGGGTATTGGGGAAGAGACCCAGTACTTC. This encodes CASSFWGIGEETQYF.

The CDR3 reads CASSLVQGSTTSPLHF. The DNA of the CDR3 is TGTGCCAGCAGCTTAGTTCAGGGGTCAACGACTTCACCCCTCCACTTT. The chain recombines TRBV7-2 with TRBJ1-6; D might be TRBD1 (6 bases). The CDR3 sequence is 16 residues long. Germline CDR1 SGHTA, CDR2 FQGNSA. V lost 1 base and J 9 bases, leaving 16 bases between the germline ends.

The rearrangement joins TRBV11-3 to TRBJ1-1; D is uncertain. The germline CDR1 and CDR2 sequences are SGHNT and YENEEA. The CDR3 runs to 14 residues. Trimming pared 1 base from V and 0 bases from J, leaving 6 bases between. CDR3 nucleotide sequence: TGTGCCAGCAGCTTAGGGAAAATGAACACTGAAGCTTTCTTT. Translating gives CASSLGKMNTEAFF.

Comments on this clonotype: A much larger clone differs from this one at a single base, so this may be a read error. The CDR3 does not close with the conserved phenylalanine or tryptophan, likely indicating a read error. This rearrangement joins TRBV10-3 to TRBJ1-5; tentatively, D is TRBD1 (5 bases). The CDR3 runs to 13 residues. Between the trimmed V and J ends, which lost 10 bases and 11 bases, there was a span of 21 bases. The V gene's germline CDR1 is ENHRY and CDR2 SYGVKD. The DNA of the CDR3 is TGTGCCACCGGGACGGACCCCCGGGAGGCCCAGCATTTA. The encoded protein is CATGTDPREAQHL.

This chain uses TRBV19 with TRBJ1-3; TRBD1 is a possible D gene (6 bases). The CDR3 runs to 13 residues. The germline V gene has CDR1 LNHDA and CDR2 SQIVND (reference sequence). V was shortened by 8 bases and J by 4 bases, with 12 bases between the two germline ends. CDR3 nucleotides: TGTGCCAGTGTACAGGGACTCGGAAACACCATATATTTT. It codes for CASVQGLGNTIYF. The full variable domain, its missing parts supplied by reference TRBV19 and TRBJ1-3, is DGGITQSPKYLFRKEGQNVTLSCEQNLNHDAMYWYRQDPGQGLRLIYYSQIVNDFQKGDIAEGYSVSREKKESFPLTVTSAQKNPTAFYLCASVQGLGNTIYFGEGSWLTVV.

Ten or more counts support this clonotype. The CDR3 DNA reads as TGTGCCAGCCACTCCGACAGCCACGGTGATACGCAGTATTTT. This gives the protein CASHSDSHGDTQYF. V usage is TRBV10-3 and J usage is TRBJ2-3; D is perhaps TRBD1 (5 bases). CDR1 ENHRY and CDR2 SYGVKD come from the germline V gene. V dropped 10 bases and J dropped 6 bases, with 20 bases sitting between them. The length of the CDR3 is 14 residues.

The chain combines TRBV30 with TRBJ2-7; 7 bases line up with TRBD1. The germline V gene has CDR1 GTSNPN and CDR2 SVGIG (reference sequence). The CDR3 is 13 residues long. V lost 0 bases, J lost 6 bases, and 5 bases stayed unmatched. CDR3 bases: TGTGCCTGGAGTGTCCGGGACAGCACCGAGCAGTACTTC. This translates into CAWSVRDSTEQYF.

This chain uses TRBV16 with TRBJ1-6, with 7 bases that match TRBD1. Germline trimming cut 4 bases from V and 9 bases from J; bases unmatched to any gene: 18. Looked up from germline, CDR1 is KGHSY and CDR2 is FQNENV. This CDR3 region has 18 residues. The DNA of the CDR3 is TGTGCCAGCAGCCGCAAAGGAGGAACAGGGGATCTAGGTTCACCCCTCCACTTT. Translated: CASSRKGGTGDLGSPLHF.

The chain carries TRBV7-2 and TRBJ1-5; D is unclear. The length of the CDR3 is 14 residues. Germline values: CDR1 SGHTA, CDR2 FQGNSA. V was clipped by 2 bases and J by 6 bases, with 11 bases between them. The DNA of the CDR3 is TGTGCCAGCAGCTTACGGGGTACCGGTCAGCCCCAGCATTTT. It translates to CASSLRGTGQPQHF.

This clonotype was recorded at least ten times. The CDR3 here is CSAEKGNQPQHF. CDR3 coding DNA: TGCAGTGCTGAGAAAGGGAATCAGCCCCAGCATTTT. The rearrangement joins TRBV20-1 to TRBJ1-5, with no clear D. Trimming took off 5 bases at V and 4 bases at J, with 9 bases between the two ends. The CDR3 is made up of 12 amino acids. Germline values: CDR1 DFQATT, CDR2 SNEGSKA (reference sequence).

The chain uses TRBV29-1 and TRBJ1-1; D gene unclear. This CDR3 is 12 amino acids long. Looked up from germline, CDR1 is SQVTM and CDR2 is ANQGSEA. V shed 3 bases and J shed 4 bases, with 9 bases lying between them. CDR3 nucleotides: TGCAGCGTTGACAGACTGGGCACTGAAGCTTTCTTT. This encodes CSVDRLGTEAFF.

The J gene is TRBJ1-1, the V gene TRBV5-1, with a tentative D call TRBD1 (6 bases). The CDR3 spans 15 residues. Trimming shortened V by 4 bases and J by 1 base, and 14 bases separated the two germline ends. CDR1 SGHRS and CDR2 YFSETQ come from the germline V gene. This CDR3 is CASSPPKQGNTEAFF. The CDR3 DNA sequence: TGCGCCAGCAGCCCTCCCAAACAGGGGAACACTGAAGCTTTCTTT.

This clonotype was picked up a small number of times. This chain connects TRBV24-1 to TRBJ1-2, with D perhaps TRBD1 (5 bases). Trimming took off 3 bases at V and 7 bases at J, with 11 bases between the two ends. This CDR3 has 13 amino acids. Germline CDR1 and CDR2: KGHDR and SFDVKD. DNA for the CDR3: TGTGCCACCAGTGATGGGGACGTTGGTGGCTACACCTTC. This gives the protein CATSDGDVGGYTF.

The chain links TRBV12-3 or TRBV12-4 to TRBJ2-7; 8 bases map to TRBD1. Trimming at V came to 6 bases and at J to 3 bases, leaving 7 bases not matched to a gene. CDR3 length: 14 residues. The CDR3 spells CASRDRDRSYEQYF. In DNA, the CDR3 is TGTGCCAGCAGGGACCGGGACAGGAGCTACGAGCAGTACTTC.

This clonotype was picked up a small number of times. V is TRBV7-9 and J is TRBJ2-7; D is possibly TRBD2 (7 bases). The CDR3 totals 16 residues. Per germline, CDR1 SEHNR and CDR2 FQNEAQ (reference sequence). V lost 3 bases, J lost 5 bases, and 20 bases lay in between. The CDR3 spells CASSLGSGGGNDEQYF. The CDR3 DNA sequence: TGTGCCAGCAGCTTGGGTTCGGGGGGCGGGAACGACGAGCAGTACTTC.